The source of this TCR beta chain is a study of blood T cell repertoires in COVID-19. Across the whole study: The United States, Italy and Spain provided the acute and convalescent COVID-19 samples.

Study members were between roughly 18 and 89 years old and lived in fewer than 30 US regions. Clinical history reported by participants formed the basis on which cohorts were assigned. Sequenced by immunoSEQ multiplex PCR; TCRdb stores in-frame clones only, minus some. This sample has about 220,000 clones, with roughly nine tenths found just once. The CDR3 spans 13 residues. Germline CDR1 reads SGHDT; CDR2 reads YYEEEE. V lost 5 bases to trimming and J lost 5 bases, with 14 bases between them. The gene calls are TRBV5-6 and TRBJ2-7; maybe TRBD1 (6 bases). The specimen was PBMCs or T cells enriched from blood (not recorded which). This sequence was found in a woman aged 18-29 years in a cohort exposed to, infected with or recovered from COVID-19 (not recorded which). Written as DNA, the CDR3 is TGTGCCAGCAGGTATGGGGGCGTCGACGAGCAGTACTTC. It yields the protein CASRYGGVDEQYF.